This passage covers 8 T cell receptor beta chains from one sample sequenced in a study of identical twins. From the 5' RACE reads, TCRdb called clonotypes with MiXCR, one entry per CDR3 protein. This table has 500,000 to 550,000 distinct CDR3 sequences, approximately 20% appearing once. The same data also contributed to another study, on yellow fever vaccine responses in identical twins.

Sequencing was carried out using CD4+ T cells sorted from blood. These receptors all stem from a woman aged 18-35 years in good health.

The sample holds a few counts of this clonotype. The V call is TRBV4-1, the J call TRBJ1-6; D is unresolved. The CDR3 length is 17 residues. The germline V gene encodes CDR1 MGHRA and CDR2 YSYEKL. V was clipped by 2 bases and J by 0 bases, with 11 bases between them. This CDR3 reads CASSQIDLFSYNSPLHF. The CDR3 DNA is TGCGCCAGCAGCCAAATCGACCTATTCTCCTATAATTCACCCCTCCACTTT.

The V and J genes are TRBV12-3 or TRBV12-4 and TRBJ2-7, with 8 positions matching TRBD1. CDR3 length: 15 amino acids. V shed 6 bases, J shed 0 bases, and the junction held 7 bases outside the gene matches. CDR3 sequence reads: CASRPGQGNSYEQYF. CDR3 in DNA: TGTGCCAGCAGACCCGGACAGGGAAACTCCTACGAGCAGTACTTC.

The V and J genes are TRBV6-1 and TRBJ1-4; 10 bases map to TRBD1. Trimming removed 4 bases from V and 8 bases from J; junction bases left unmatched: 4. Germline V CDR1 and CDR2: MNHNS, SASEGT. This CDR3 comprises 14 residues. CDR3 nucleotide sequence: TGTGCCAGCAGTGGGACAGGGGGAGGGGAAAAACTGTTTTTT. It translates to CASSGTGGGEKLFF.

This chain connects TRBV10-3 to TRBJ2-4; 7 bases align to TRBD1. The CDR3 has 15 residues. Germline CDR1 ENHRY, CDR2 SYGVKD. Unmatched junction bases numbered 11, after V lost 3 bases and J lost 9 bases. The CDR3, as DNA: TGTGCCATCAGTGAAGAGGGCAGGGGGAAGGCCATTCAGTACTTC. This gives the protein CAISEEGRGKAIQYF.

The rearrangement joins TRBV2 to TRBJ2-1, with a weak D call TRBD2 (7 bases). CDR1 is SNHLY and CDR2 is FYNNEI in the germline V gene. The CDR3 extends over 15 amino acids. V lost 4 bases and J 0 bases, leaving 10 bases between the germline ends. This chain's CDR3 is CASSVRGLSYNEQFF. The CDR3 coding sequence is TGTGCCAGCAGTGTGCGGGGGCTCTCCTACAATGAGCAGTTCTTC.

Here the CDR3 reads CASSHDLTGGGQPQHF. The CDR3, as DNA: TGTGCCAGCAGCCACGACCTGACAGGGGGCGGGCAGCCCCAGCATTTT. V gene TRBV4-2 combines with J gene TRBJ1-5; the match to TRBD1 covers 10 bases. The CDR3 consists of 16 residues. Germline values: CDR1 LGHNA, CDR2 YNFKEQ. Trimming cost V 3 bases and J 7 bases; bases outside gene matches: 9.

The sample holds a few counts of this clonotype. The chain couples TRBV12-3 or TRBV12-4 to TRBJ2-7, with D possibly being TRBD2 (5 bases). V was clipped by 6 bases and J by 2 bases, with 14 bases between them. This CDR3 spans 14 amino acids. For the CDR3, the DNA is TGTGCCAGCAGCCAACATCCGGGAACCTACGAGCAGTACTTC. Protein product: CASSQHPGTYEQYF.

This clonotype was detected only a few times. This chain connects TRBV29-1 to TRBJ1-1; possibly TRBD1 for D (5 bases). The CDR3 is made up of 13 amino acids. Germline V lookup: CDR1 SQVTM, CDR2 ANQGSEA. Trimming stripped 2 bases from V and 1 base from J, with 8 bases between. The CDR3 region is CSVEQGRNTEAFF. Written as DNA, the CDR3 is TGCAGCGTTGAACAGGGAAGGAACACTGAAGCTTTCTTT.